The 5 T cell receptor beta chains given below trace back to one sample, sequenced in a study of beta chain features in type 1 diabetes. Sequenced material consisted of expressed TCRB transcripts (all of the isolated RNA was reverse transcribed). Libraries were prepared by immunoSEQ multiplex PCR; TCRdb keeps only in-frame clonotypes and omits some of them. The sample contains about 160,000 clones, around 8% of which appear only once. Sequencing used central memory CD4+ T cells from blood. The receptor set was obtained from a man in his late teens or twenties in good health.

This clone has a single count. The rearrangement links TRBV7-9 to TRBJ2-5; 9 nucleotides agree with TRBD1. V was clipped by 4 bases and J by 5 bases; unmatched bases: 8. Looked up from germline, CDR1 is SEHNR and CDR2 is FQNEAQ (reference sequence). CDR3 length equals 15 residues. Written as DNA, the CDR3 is TGTGCCAGCAGCTCCGGGACAGGGACGGGGGAGACCCAGTACTTC. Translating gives CASSSGTGTGETQYF.

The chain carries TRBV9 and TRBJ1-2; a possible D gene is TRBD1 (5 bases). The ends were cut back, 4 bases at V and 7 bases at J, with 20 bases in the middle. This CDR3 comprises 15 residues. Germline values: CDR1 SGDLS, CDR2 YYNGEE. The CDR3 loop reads CASSQQVGGLVGYTF. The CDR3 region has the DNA TGTGCCAGCAGCCAACAGGTTGGGGGACTGGTTGGCTACACCTTC.

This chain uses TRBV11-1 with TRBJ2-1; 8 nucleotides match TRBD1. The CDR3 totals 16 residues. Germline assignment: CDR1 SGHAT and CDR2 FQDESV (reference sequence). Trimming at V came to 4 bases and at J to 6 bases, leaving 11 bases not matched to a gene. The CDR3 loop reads CASSYQTGAWSNEQFF. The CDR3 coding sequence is TGTGCCAGCAGCTATCAGACAGGGGCTTGGAGCAATGAGCAGTTCTTC.

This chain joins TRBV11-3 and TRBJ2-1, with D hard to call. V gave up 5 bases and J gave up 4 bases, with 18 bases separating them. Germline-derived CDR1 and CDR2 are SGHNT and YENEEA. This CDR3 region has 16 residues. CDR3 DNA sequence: TGTGCCAGCAGCCCGACCTACAGCTCAATGTACAATGAGCAGTTCTTC. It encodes CASSPTYSSMYNEQFF. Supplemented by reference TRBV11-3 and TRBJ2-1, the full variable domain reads EAGVVQSPRYKIIEKKQPVAFWCNPISGHNTLYWYLQNLGQGPELLIRYENEEAVDDSQLPKDRFSAERLKGVDSTLKIQPAELGDSAVYLCASSPTYSSMYNEQFFGPGTRLTVL.

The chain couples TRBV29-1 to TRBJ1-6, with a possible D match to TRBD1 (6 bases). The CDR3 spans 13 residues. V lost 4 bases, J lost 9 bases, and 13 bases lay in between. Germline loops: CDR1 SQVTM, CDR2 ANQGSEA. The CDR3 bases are TGCAGCGTTGGTACGGGGGGCGGTTCACCCCTCCACTTT. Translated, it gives CSVGTGGGSPLHF.